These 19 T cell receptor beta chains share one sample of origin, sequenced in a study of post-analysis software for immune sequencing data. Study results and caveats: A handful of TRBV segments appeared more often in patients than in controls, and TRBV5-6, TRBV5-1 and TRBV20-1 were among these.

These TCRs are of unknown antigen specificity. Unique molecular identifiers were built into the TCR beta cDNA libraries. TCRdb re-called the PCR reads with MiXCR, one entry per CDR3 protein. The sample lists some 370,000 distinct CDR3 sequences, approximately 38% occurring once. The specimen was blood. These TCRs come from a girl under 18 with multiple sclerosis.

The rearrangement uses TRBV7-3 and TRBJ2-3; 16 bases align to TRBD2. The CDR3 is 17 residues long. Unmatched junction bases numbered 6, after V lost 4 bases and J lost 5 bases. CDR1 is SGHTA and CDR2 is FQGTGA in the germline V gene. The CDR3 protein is CASSSGTSGGAGDTQYF. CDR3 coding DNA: TGTGCCAGCAGCTCTGGGACTAGCGGGGGGGCCGGAGATACGCAGTATTTT. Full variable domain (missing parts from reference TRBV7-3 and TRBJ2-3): GAGVSQTPSNKVTEKGKYVELRCDPISGHTALYWYRQSLGQGPEFLIYFQGTGAADDSGLPNDRFFAVRPEGSVSTLKIQRTERGDSAVYLCASSSGTSGGAGDTQYFGPGTRLTVL.

CDR3 DNA sequence: TGTGCCAGCAGCTTGCTAGCGGGGGGGCCCTCAGATACGCAGTATTTT. Translated: CASSLLAGGPSDTQYF. The chain recombines TRBV28 with TRBJ2-3, with 12 bases that match TRBD2. Germline lookup yields CDR1 MDHEN and CDR2 SYDVKM. The CDR3 extends over 16 amino acids. Losses at the gene ends were 6 bases for V and 4 bases for J; bases not matched to a gene: 8.

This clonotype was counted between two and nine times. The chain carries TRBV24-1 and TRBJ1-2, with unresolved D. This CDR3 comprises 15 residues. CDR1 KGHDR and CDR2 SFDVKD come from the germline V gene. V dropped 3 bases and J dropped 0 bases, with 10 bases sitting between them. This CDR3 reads CATSDPRTPNYGYTF. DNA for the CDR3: TGTGCCACCAGTGATCCACGGACGCCTAACTATGGCTACACCTTC.

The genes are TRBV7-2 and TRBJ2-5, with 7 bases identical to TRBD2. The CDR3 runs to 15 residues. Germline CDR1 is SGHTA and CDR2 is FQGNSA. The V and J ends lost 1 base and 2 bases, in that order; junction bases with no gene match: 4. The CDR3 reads CASSLGGGEQETQYF. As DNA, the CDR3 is TGTGCCAGCAGCTTAGGGGGGGGGGAGCAAGAGACCCAGTACTTC.

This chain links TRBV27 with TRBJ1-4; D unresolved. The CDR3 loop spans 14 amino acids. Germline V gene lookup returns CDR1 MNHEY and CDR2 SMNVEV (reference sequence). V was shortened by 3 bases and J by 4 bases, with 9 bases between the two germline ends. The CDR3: CASSFSRLNEKLFF. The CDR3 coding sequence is TGTGCCAGCAGTTTTAGTCGGCTTAATGAAAAACTGTTTTTT.

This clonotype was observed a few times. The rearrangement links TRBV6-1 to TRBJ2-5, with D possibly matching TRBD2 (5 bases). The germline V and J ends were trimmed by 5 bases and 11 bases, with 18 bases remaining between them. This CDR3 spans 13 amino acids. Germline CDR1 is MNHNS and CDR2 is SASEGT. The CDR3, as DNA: TGTGCCAGCAGTTGGGAGTTACTCTACGGGCAGTACTTC. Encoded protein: CASSWELLYGQYF.

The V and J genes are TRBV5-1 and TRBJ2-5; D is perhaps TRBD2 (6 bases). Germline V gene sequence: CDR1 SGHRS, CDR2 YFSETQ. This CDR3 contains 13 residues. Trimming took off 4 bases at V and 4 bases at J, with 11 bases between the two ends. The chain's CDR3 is CASSPGVRETQYF. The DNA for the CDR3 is TGCGCCAGCAGCCCGGGAGTAAGAGAGACCCAGTACTTC.

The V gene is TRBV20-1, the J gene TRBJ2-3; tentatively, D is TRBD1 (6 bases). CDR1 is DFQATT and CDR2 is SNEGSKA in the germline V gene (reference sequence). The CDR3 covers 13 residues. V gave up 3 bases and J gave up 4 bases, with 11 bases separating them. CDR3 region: CSARAGDSDTQYF. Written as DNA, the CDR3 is TGCAGTGCTAGGGCAGGGGATTCAGATACGCAGTATTTT.

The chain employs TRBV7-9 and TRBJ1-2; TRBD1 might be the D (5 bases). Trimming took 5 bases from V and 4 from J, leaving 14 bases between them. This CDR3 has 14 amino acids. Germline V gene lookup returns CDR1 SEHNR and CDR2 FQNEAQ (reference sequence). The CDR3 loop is CASSPWDGTYGYTF. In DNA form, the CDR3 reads TGTGCCAGCAGCCCCTGGGACGGAACCTATGGCTACACCTTC.

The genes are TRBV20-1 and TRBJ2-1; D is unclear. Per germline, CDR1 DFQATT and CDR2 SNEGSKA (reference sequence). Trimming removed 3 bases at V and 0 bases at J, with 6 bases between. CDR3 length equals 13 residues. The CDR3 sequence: CSASDHSYNEQFF. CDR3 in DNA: TGCAGTGCTAGCGATCACTCCTACAATGAGCAGTTCTTC.

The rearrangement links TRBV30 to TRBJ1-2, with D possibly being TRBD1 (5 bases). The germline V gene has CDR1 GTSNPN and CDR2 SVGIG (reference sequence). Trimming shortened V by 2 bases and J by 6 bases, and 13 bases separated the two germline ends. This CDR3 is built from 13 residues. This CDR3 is CAWSSGTGDGYTF. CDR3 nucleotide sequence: TGTGCCTGGAGTAGTGGGACGGGTGATGGCTACACCTTC. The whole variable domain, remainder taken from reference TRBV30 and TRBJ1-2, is SQTIHQWPATLVQPVGSPLSLECTVEGTSNPNLYWYRQAAGRGLQLLFYSVGIGQISSEVPQNLSASRPQDRQFILSSKKLLLSDSGFYLCAWSSGTGDGYTFGSGTRLTVV.

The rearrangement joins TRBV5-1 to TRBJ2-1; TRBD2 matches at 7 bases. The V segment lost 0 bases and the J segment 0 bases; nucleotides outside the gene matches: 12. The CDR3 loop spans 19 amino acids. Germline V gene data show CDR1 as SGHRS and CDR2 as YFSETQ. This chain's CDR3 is CASSLASRDYKISYNEQFF. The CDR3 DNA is TGCGCCAGCAGCTTGGCTTCCCGGGACTACAAGATCTCCTACAATGAGCAGTTCTTC.

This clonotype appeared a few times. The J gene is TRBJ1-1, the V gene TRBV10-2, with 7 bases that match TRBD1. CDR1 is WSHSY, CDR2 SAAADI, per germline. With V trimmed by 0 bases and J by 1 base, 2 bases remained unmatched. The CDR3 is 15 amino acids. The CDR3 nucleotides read TGCGCCAGCAGTGAGTCGAGGGGGCGGAACACTGAAGCTTTCTTT. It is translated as CASSESRGRNTEAFF.

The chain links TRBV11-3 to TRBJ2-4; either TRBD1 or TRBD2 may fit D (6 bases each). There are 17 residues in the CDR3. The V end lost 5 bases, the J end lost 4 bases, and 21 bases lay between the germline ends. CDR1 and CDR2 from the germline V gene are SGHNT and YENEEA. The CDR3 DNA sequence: TGTGCCAGCAGCCCCTTGGGGGGCCCACGGTGGAAAAACATTCAGTACTTC. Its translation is CASSPLGGPRWKNIQYF.

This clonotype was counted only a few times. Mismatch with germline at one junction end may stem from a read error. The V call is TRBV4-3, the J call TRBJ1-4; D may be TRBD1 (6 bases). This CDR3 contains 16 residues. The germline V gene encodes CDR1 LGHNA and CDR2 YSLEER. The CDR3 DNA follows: TGCGCCAGCAGCAAAGATGAGGGGGGCGCCGATGAAAAACTGTTTTTT. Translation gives CASSKDEGGADEKLFF.

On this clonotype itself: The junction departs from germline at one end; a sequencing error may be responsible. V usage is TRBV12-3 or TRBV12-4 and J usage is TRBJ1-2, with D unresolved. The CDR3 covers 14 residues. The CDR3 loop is CARSGSIDNYGYTF. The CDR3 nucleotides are TGTGCCCGCAGCGGTTCAATCGATAACTATGGCTACACCTTC.

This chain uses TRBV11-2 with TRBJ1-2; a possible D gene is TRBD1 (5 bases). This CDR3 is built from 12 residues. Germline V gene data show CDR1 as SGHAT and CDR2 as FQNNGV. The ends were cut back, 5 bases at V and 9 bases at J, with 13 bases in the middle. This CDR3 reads CASSDQGRSYTF. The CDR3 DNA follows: TGTGCCAGCAGCGACCAGGGCCGGAGCTACACCTTC. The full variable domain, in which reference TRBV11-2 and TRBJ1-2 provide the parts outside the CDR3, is EAGVAQSPRYKIIEKRQSVAFWCNPISGHATLYWYQQILGQGPKLLIQFQNNGVVDDSQLPKDRFSAERLKGVDSTLKIQPAKLEDSAVYLCASSDQGRSYTFGSGTRLTVV.

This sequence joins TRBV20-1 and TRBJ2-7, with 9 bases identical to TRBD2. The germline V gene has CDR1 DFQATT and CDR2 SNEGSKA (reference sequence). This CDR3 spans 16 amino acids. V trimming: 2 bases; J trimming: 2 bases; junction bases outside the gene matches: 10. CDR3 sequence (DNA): TGCAGTGCTAGACCCCCCTTAGCGGGAGCTACCTACGAGCAGTACTTC. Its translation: CSARPPLAGATYEQYF.

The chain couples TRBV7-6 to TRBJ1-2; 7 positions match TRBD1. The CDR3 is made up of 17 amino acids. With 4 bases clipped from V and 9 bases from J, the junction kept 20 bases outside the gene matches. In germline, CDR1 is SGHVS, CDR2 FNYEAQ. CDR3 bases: TGTGCCAGCAGCTCTTACCCCACTTACGACAGGGAAAGAAGCTACACCTTC. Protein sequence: CASSSYPTYDRERSYTF.